This T cell receptor beta chain emerged from a study of prognosis after radiotherapy for stage I lung cancer. Findings and caveats of the study: Median unique TCR clones dropped from roughly 10,000 to 7,000 after stereotactic body radiation therapy.

Multiplex PCR in two rounds served to amplify TCR beta CDR3 from genomic DNA. Amplification in first-round PCR relied on primers specific to each TRBV and TRBJ gene. TCRdb used MiXCR to reprocess the multiplex PCR reads, holding one entry per CDR3 protein. The data contain under 75,000 distinct CDR3 sequences, 26% of them singletons. The CDR3 extends over 11 amino acids. The germline V gene encodes CDR1 GTSNPN and CDR2 SVGIG (reference sequence). Trimming removed 6 bases from V and 0 bases from J, with 3 bases in between. This clonotype was detected ten times or more. The antigen remains undetermined. The clonotype comes from a donor of 50 years or more with non-small cell lung cancer. V gene TRBV30 combines with J gene TRBJ1-3; D ambiguous. The sequenced sample was PBMCs, obtained before or after stereotactic body radiation therapy (not recorded which). CDR3: CACISGNTIYF. In DNA form, the CDR3 reads TGTGCCTGTATCTCTGGAAACACCATATATTTT. The variable domain in full, completed from reference TRBV30 and TRBJ1-3, reads SQTIHQWPATLVQPVGSPLSLECTVEGTSNPNLYWYRQAAGRGLQLLFYSVGIGQISSEVPQNLSASRPQDRQFILSSKKLLLSDSGFYLCACISGNTIYFGEGSWLTVV.